Listed below are T cell receptor beta chains from one sample, sequenced in a study of blood T cell repertoires in COVID-19. Data came from immunoSEQ multiplex PCR; TCRdb stores just in-frame clones and leaves some out. The repertoire holds some 170,000 clones, with over 70% as singletons. Sequenced: peripheral blood. Every receptor here comes from a man aged 65-85 years with acute or convalescent COVID-19. CDR3s include the opening cysteine and the closing phenylalanine or tryptophan. D genes are given only for firm matches. Some rows have no size entry. The others give once, few or many, or a class for an expanded clone.

DNA: TGCGCCAGCAGCCAAGACCTCGACAGGTATTTGGCAGGCTACACCTTC
CDR3: CASSQDLDRYLAGYTF
size: .
J: TRBJ1-2
V: TRBV4-1
D: .

DNA: TGTGCCAGCAGCCAAGTGGGGGGTCCGTCTGGCTACACCTTC
CDR3: CASSQVGGPSGYTF
size: .
J: TRBJ1-2
V: TRBV3-1/TRBV3-2
D: .

DNA: TGCGCCAGCAGCCATCCAACGGGAACGAATTTTATCACAGATACGCAGTATTTT
CDR3: CASSHPTGTNFITDTQYF
size: .
J: TRBJ2-3
V: TRBV4-3
D: .

DNA: TGCAGCGTTGAAGACCTCAGACAGGGGAGTACTGAAGCTTTCTTT
CDR3: CSVEDLRQGSTEAFF
size: .
J: TRBJ1-1
V: TRBV29-1
D: TRBD1

DNA: TGTGCCAGCAGGGCGGGCCTGACGAATCAGCCCCAGCATTTT
CDR3: CASRAGLTNQPQHF
size: .
J: TRBJ1-5
V: TRBV2
D: .

DNA: TGTGCCAGCAGCCAAGTCGTTAGCGGTGGCACCGGGGAGCTGTTTTTT
CDR3: CASSQVVSGGTGELFF
size: .
J: TRBJ2-2
V: TRBV4-2
D: .

DNA: TGTGCCAGCAGCTTAGGGCTGAACCAAGAGACCCAGTACTTC
CDR3: CASSLGLNQETQYF
size: .
J: TRBJ2-5
V: TRBV7-2
D: .

DNA: TGTGCCAGCAGTCACGGACAGAACTACAACTATGGCTACACCTTC
CDR3: CASSHGQNYNYGYTF
size: .
J: TRBJ1-2
V: TRBV28
D: .

DNA: TGTGCCAGCAGATCGGGGGAGTTGCACGAGCAGTACTTC
CDR3: CASRSGELHEQYF
size: .
J: TRBJ2-7
V: TRBV12-3/TRBV12-4
D: .

DNA: TGCGCCAGCAGCCCCGGGACAGGGGGCTCTGGGGCCAACGTCCTGACTTTC
CDR3: CASSPGTGGSGANVLTF
size: few
J: TRBJ2-6
V: TRBV5-1
D: TRBD1

DNA: TGTGCCAGCAGCGTAGTGAACAGGGGAAAGACCGGGGAGCTGTTTTTT
CDR3: CASSVVNRGKTGELFF
size: .
J: TRBJ2-2
V: TRBV9
D: TRBD1

DNA: TGTGCCACCAGCACCCACAGGGACCTCGGCAATCAGCCCCAGCATTTT
CDR3: CATSTHRDLGNQPQHF
size: .
J: TRBJ1-5
V: TRBV15
D: .

DNA: TGTGCCAGCTCTTCCGGACTAGCGGGAGAGGCTACGCAGTATTTT
CDR3: CASSSGLAGEATQYF
size: .
J: TRBJ2-3
V: TRBV18
D: TRBD2

DNA: TGTGCCAGCAGCTTAGCGGGCAGCTCCTACGAGCAGTACTTC
CDR3: CASSLAGSSYEQYF
size: .
J: TRBJ2-7
V: TRBV7-2
D: .

DNA: TGTGCCAGCAGTGAGGAACTAGCGGGAAAGTCCTACAATGAGCAGTTCTTC
CDR3: CASSEELAGKSYNEQFF
size: once
J: TRBJ2-1
V: TRBV25-1
D: TRBD2

DNA: TGTGCCAGCAGCTCCCTCTCCGTCGGGGAGCTGTTTTTT
CDR3: CASSSLSVGELFF
size: .
J: TRBJ2-2
V: TRBV9
D: .

DNA: TGTGCCAGCAGCACCGGGACAGGCTTCTACGAGCAGTACTTC
CDR3: CASSTGTGFYEQYF
size: few
J: TRBJ2-7
V: TRBV7-2
D: TRBD1

DNA: TGCGCCAGCAACCCGGGCGGTAGCGGGGTAACAGCACACAATACGCAGTATTTT
CDR3: CASNPGGSGVTAHNTQYF
size: .
J: TRBJ2-3
V: TRBV10-1
D: TRBD2

DNA: TGTGCCAGCGGGGGGACTGCAAGCAATGAGCAGTTCTTC
CDR3: CASGGTASNEQFF
size: .
J: TRBJ2-1
V: TRBV3-1/TRBV3-2
D: .

DNA: TGTGCCAGCAGCCAAGCGAATGGCTTGACAGATACGCAGTATTTT
CDR3: CASSQANGLTDTQYF
size: .
J: TRBJ2-3
V: TRBV3-1/TRBV3-2
D: .

DNA: TGCGCCAGCAGCGGAGGACAGGGGATTGGCTACACCTTC
CDR3: CASSGGQGIGYTF
size: .
J: TRBJ1-2
V: TRBV5-1
D: TRBD1

DNA: TGTGCCAGCAGCGCGACGATTAGCGGGGGGAGCTCCTACAATGAGCAGTTCTTC
CDR3: CASSATISGGSSYNEQFF
size: .
J: TRBJ2-1
V: TRBV9
D: TRBD2

DNA: TGTGCCAGCAGCTTATTGCTCAGGACAGGGTTTGGCTACACCTTC
CDR3: CASSLLLRTGFGYTF
size: .
J: TRBJ1-2
V: TRBV13
D: TRBD1

DNA: TGTGCCAGCAGTTTAATTATGAACACTGAAGCTTTCTTT
CDR3: CASSLIMNTEAFF
size: .
J: TRBJ1-1
V: TRBV12-3/TRBV12-4
D: .

DNA: TGTGCCAGCACCCATAAGCTTGCGGACGAGCAGTACTTC
CDR3: CASTHKLADEQYF
size: .
J: TRBJ2-7
V: TRBV5-4
D: .

DNA: TGTGCCAGCAGTGAACTAGGAATCTCGGCCACAGATACGCAGTATTTT
CDR3: CASSELGISATDTQYF
size: .
J: TRBJ2-3
V: TRBV2
D: .

DNA: TGCGCCAGCAGCTTGGCCAGTCGGGGCTACGAGCAGTACTTC
CDR3: CASSLASRGYEQYF
size: once
J: TRBJ2-7
V: TRBV5-1
D: .

DNA: TGTGCCAGTAGTTTGGGACAGACCTCCTACAATGAGCAGTTCTTC
CDR3: CASSLGQTSYNEQFF
size: .
J: TRBJ2-1
V: TRBV19
D: TRBD1

DNA: TGCGCCAGCAGCTTAGGTTCAGGGGGCTGGAACACTGAAGCTTTCTTT
CDR3: CASSLGSGGWNTEAFF
size: .
J: TRBJ1-1
V: TRBV5-1
D: TRBD1

DNA: TGTGCCAGCAGCTTCAGCGGGAGGGCCGGACGCACAGATACGCAGTATTTT
CDR3: CASSFSGRAGRTDTQYF
size: once
J: TRBJ2-3
V: TRBV5-4
D: TRBD2

DNA: TGTGCCAGCAGTCCGGTCCTATCCTACGAGCAGTACTTC
CDR3: CASSPVLSYEQYF
size: .
J: TRBJ2-7
V: TRBV6-5
D: .

DNA: TGTGCCAGCAGCTTAGGGGCAGTCCAAGAGACCCAGTACTTC
CDR3: CASSLGAVQETQYF
size: .
J: TRBJ2-5
V: TRBV11-2
D: .

DNA: TGTGCCAGTAGTATAGACGACAGGGCCTTTAATCAGCCCCAGCATTTT
CDR3: CASSIDDRAFNQPQHF
size: .
J: TRBJ1-5
V: TRBV19
D: TRBD1

DNA: TGCGCCAGCAGCTTGGAGGCGGGGGACAGGTACAATGAGCAGTTCTTC
CDR3: CASSLEAGDRYNEQFF
size: .
J: TRBJ2-1
V: TRBV5-1
D: .

DNA: TGTGCCAGCAGCTTAGACCGGAGCAACTATGGCTACACCTTC
CDR3: CASSLDRSNYGYTF
size: few
J: TRBJ1-2
V: TRBV11-2
D: .

DNA: TGTGCCAGTAGTTTCGGGGGGAACACTGAAGCTTTCTTT
CDR3: CASSFGGNTEAFF
size: .
J: TRBJ1-1
V: TRBV19
D: .

DNA: TGTGCCAGCAGCTTAGATCAGGGAGGGTATGGCTACACCTTC
CDR3: CASSLDQGGYGYTF
size: .
J: TRBJ1-2
V: TRBV7-2
D: .

DNA: TGTGCCAGCAGCCAACAGGGGGCCACTGAAGCTTTCTTT
CDR3: CASSQQGATEAFF
size: .
J: TRBJ1-1
V: TRBV6-4
D: TRBD1

DNA: TGCGCCAGCAGCTGGACAGGGACAGGCGACTACACCTTC
CDR3: CASSWTGTGDYTF
size: .
J: TRBJ1-2
V: TRBV5-1
D: TRBD1

DNA: TGTGCCAGCTCACCACGCGCGGCTGGCGGATGGCAGTTCTTC
CDR3: CASSPRAAGGWQFF
size: .
J: TRBJ2-1
V: TRBV18
D: .

DNA: TGTGCCACCAAGAAGGACAGGGTAGCTAATGAAAAACTGTTTTTT
CDR3: CATKKDRVANEKLFF
size: .
J: TRBJ1-4
V: TRBV24-1
D: TRBD1

DNA: TGTGCCAGCAGCCCTGTAGGCCGGGACAGGGCTGAAGCTTTCTTT
CDR3: CASSPVGRDRAEAFF
size: .
J: TRBJ1-1
V: TRBV3-1/TRBV3-2
D: TRBD1

DNA: TGTGCCAGCAGCCGCGGGGCGGGAGCCTACGAGCAGTACTTC
CDR3: CASSRGAGAYEQYF
size: few
J: TRBJ2-7
V: TRBV5-6
D: TRBD2

DNA: TGTGCCAGCAGTTCCTGGGACAGGGACCATGAAGCTTTCTTT
CDR3: CASSSWDRDHEAFF
size: .
J: TRBJ1-1
V: TRBV6-5
D: TRBD1

DNA: TGTGCCAGTAGTACAACCGGGACAGGGTTGATTAACTATGGCTACACCTTC
CDR3: CASSTTGTGLINYGYTF
size: .
J: TRBJ1-2
V: TRBV19
D: TRBD1

DNA: TGCGCCAGCAGTCTCGGACAGGGGGCTTTGAACATTCAGTACTTC
CDR3: CASSLGQGALNIQYF
size: .
J: TRBJ2-4
V: TRBV5-1
D: TRBD1

DNA: TGTGCCAGCATGGGGCAGTATAATTCACCCCTCCACTTT
CDR3: CASMGQYNSPLHF
size: once
J: TRBJ1-6
V: TRBV6-5
D: .

DNA: TGCAGTGCTAGTCTTAGCGGGGAGCTGTTTTTT
CDR3: CSASLSGELFF
size: few
J: TRBJ2-2
V: TRBV20-1
D: .

DNA: TGTGCCAGCAGCCCGACAGGGGCCAACAATGGCTACACCTTC
CDR3: CASSPTGANNGYTF
size: .
J: TRBJ1-2
V: TRBV7-8
D: TRBD1

DNA: TGTGCCAGTAGTTCCCCGGGTTCAAATTCACCCCTCCACTTT
CDR3: CASSSPGSNSPLHF
size: .
J: TRBJ1-6
V: TRBV19
D: .

DNA: TGTGCCAGCAGCGTAGGTGGGGCCGAAGCTTTCTTT
CDR3: CASSVGGAEAFF
size: .
J: TRBJ1-1
V: TRBV9
D: .

DNA: TGTGCCAGCAGTGATCCGGGACAGACATACGAGCAGTACTTC
CDR3: CASSDPGQTYEQYF
size: few
J: TRBJ2-7
V: TRBV6-2/TRBV6-3
D: TRBD1